This paragraph reports one T cell receptor (beta chain). Its antigen target is currently unknown. Looking up the germline V gene (reference sequence) yields CDR1 SEHNR and CDR2 FQNEAQ. The CDR3, cysteine through phenylalanine, is 14 amino acids long. Nucleotide data are not available. The data were taken from a study of CXCR3-negative and CXCR3-positive naive CD8 T cells (dated by TCRdb to the late 2010s). For the study in its entirety: In total, 120 million to 150 million TRB reads were obtained, which works out to roughly 1.5 +/- 0.3 million reads per library. The TRBV-TRBJ cluster analysis covered naive subsets from several donors and memory cells from 3 donors. Diversity and physicochemical repertoire analyses covered roughly ten donors pooled from two independent experiments.

Points the paper makes about the study in general: Both naive subsets had comparably high repertoire diversity, while memory CD8+ T cells had much lower repertoire diversity. Because CXCR3 expression was partially decreased after cryopreservation, freshly isolated PBMCs were used for most assays. Compared with CXCR3-negative naive cells, CXCR3-positive naive cells had TRB CDR3s with higher hydrophobicity (lower Kidera factor 4), lower energy, and higher strength and volume indices. TRBV-TRBJ usage was similar between naive CXCR3-negative and CXCR3-positive cells from the same donor, while memory cells showed distinct patterns. Surface CD5, linked to self-reactivity in mice, was comparable between naive subsets; TCR interaction strength was therefore also inferred from TRB CDR3 physicochemical properties.

For each CD8+ T cell subset, flow sorting was done in triplicate, and roughly 320,000 cells per subset went directly into RLT lysis buffer. To keep memory contaminants out, a stringent definition of naive CD8+ T cells was applied: CD45RO-CCR7+CD27+CD95-. Peripheral blood mononuclear cells were isolated from buffy coats using standard density gradient centrifugation. A FACSAria III was used to flow-sort naive CD8+ T cells into CXCR3-negative and CXCR3-positive populations. An RNeasy Mini Kit was used to extract total RNA from the sorted cells. Reads for this sample came from a NextSeq 550. The Human TCR Profiling Kit (MiLaboratory) was used to prepare UMI-labeled 5' RACE TRB cDNA libraries. The full amount of extracted RNA was used for cDNA synthesis, and the full amount of resulting cDNA was used for PCR amplification. Libraries were prepared in parallel with an identical number of PCR cycles. Per the authors' processing: With a minimum of two reads required per UMI, MIGEC and MiXCR pulled out about 50,000 +/- 10,000 unique UMI-labeled TRB cDNA molecules from each library. Each library averaged around 40,000 +/- 10,000 functional in-frame TRB CDR3 nucleotide clonotypes without stop codons. After downsampling to 5000 UMI-labeled TRB molecules per sample, diversity metrics, including normalized Shannon-Wiener and Chao1, were computed in VDJtools. VDJtools computed clonotype-size-weighted physicochemical properties of the central five CDR3 residues: interaction energy, strength, volume and Kidera factor 4. Each entry corresponds to one CDR3 protein sequence from reads that TCRdb reprocessed, and DNA is not given. These V and J calls are TCRdb output, not the study's own analysis. In this sample's table one finds 100,000 to 150,000 distinct CDR3 sequences. The ten largest clones capture 0.25% to 0.35% of the sample.

This receptor chain uses TRBV7-9 and TRBJ2-3. The source is a human donor in good health. Some clones in this sample may be carry-over from other donors' samples. The material sequenced was naive CXCR3- CD8+ T cells from blood. What the cell subset or site label conveys for this sample: CD45RO-CCR7+CD27+CD95- naive CD8+ T cells lacking CXCR3 (TNR3-). The CDR3 protein: CASSLPDSTDTQYF.